This T cell receptor beta chain was recorded in a study of T-cell reconstitution after alpha-beta-depleted transplantation in children (dated by TCRdb to the mid-2010s). Looking at the study overall: T-cell immune reconstitution after TCRalphabeta/CD19-depleted allogeneic hematopoietic cell transplantation in children was quantitatively tracked in the study by means of TCR repertoire profiling. Summary of the overall study and its limitations: About two months after transplant, the apparently early recovery of alphabetaT-cell counts reportedly depended on just several hundred clones that had expanded rapidly and came from non-depleted graft cells. Over the following months the frequencies of hyperexpanded clones went down, and after one year T-cell counts and TCRbeta diversity were mostly credited to newly produced T cells. In some patients, the high TCRbeta diversity seen at day 60 was put down to recipient T cells and intrathymic progenitors that had survived conditioning.

The time point tag for this specimen amounts to: day 60 (about 2 months) after transplantation. Reading the label with the study, this specimen's treatment or condition is: allogeneic hematopoietic cell transplantation with graft depleted of TCRalphabeta T cells and CD19 B cells. Transplant recipients were children who received TCRalphabeta/CD19-depleted allogeneic hematopoietic cell grafts. Libraries were built with PCR. Sequencing took place on an Illumina HiSeq 2500. TCR libraries were prepared with molecular barcoding, using unique molecular identifiers to normalize TCRbeta repertoire quantification. TCRdb reprocessed the public reads (quality trimming at Q25 with fastp, clone calling with MiXCR) and kept in-frame beta chains. Each entry is one CDR3 protein sequence, shown with its most common DNA and genes. The sample profile shows about 98,000 distinct CDR3 sequences; about 6% of them were found once. Of the sample, about 6% falls within the top ten clones.

The CDR3 spans 16 residues, from the cysteine through the phenylalanine. Only the CDR3 part of the read is kept: 48 bases, read in frame from the first base. Trimming takes 1 base from V and 3 bases from J, and the germline ends sit 15 bases apart. From a lookup of the germline V gene (reference sequence), CDR1 and CDR2 are LGHDT and YNNKEL. The sample holds many counts of this clonotype. Its antigen is unknown. No much larger clonotype is one base removed from it; base qualities were not supplied. The chain is assembled from TRBV3-1 and TRBJ2-5, with TRBD2 perhaps the D gene, on 6 matching bases. The sequencing here drew on PBMCs, mostly from graft donor cells, taken 60 days after TCRalphabeta/CD19-depleted stem cell transplant. The receptor was derived from a female patient younger than 10 who had a stem cell transplant for Fanconi anemia, so the T cells may come from the graft donor. At the DNA level, the sequence is TGTGCCAGCAGCCAAGCAGGCGGGGTTCCGGAAGAGACCCAGTACTTC. This translates into CASSQAGGVPEETQYF.